The T cell receptor beta chain under discussion was sequenced for a study of T cell responses to AZD1222 COVID-19 vaccine. Findings of the study overall: It was only a handful of AZD1222 recipients who were seropositive at baseline. Females outnumbered males among donors, who were mostly white British; clonal diversity was possibly underestimated. Targets within unmutated variant regions were reportedly found for nearly half of spike-specific TCRs.

This table comes from immunoSEQ multiplex PCR, and its TCRdb copy is limited to in-frame clones, with some not included. The table includes around 140,000 clones, 91% detected once. This CDR3 contains 15 residues. The germline V gene has CDR1 ENHRY and CDR2 SYGVKD. The V segment lost 6 bases and the J segment 8 bases; nucleotides outside the gene matches: 11. A word on this clone: What it binds is not known.

This TCR was recovered from an adult in good health. The material sequenced was peripheral blood, taken on day 0 of AZD1222 vaccination. V usage is TRBV10-3 and J usage is TRBJ2-1; 9 bases are shared with TRBD2. The CDR3 sequence is CAIRATRGGLDEQFF. The CDR3 DNA follows: TGTGCCATCAGGGCCACGCGGGGGGGCCTCGATGAGCAGTTCTTC.